Sequencing of this TCR beta chain was carried out in a study of T-cell reconstitution after alpha-beta-depleted transplantation in children. Germline V gene data show CDR1 as SGHRS and CDR2 as YFSETQ. The ends were cut back, 1 base at V and 3 bases at J, with 20 bases in the middle. There are 17 residues in the CDR3. This sample's TCRbeta library carried unique molecular identifier barcodes. TCRdb processed the PCR reads anew with MiXCR; each CDR3 protein has one entry. Counted here are about 540,000 distinct CDR3 sequences, around 16% occurring once; the ten biggest clones make up approximately 3%. The sample in question was PBMCs from the stem cell graft donor, obtained from the stem cell graft. This chain joins TRBV5-1 and TRBJ2-7; D uncertain. The source of this sequence is a human donor who donated a stem cell graft to a child with acute lymphoblastic leukemia. This CDR3 is CASSLTVKAVQRYEQYF. CDR3 coding DNA: TGCGCCAGCAGCTTGACTGTCAAGGCGGTACAGCGCTACGAGCAGTACTTC.